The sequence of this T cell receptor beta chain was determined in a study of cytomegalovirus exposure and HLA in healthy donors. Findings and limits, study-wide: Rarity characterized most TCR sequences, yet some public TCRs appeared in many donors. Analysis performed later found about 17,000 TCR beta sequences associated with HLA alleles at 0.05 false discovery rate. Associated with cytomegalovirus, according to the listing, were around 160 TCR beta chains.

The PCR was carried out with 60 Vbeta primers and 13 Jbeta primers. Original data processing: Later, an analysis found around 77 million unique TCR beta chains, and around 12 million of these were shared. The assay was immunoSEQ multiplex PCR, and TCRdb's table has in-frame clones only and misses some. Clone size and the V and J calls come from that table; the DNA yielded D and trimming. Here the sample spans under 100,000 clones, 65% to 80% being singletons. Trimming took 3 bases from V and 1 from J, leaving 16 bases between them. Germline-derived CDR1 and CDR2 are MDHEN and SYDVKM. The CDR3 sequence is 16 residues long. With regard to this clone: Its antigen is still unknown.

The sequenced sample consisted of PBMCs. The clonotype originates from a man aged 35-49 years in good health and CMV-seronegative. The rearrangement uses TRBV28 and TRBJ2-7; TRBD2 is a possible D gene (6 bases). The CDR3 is CASSFGKNAGSYEQYF. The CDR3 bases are TGTGCCAGCAGTTTTGGGAAAAACGCGGGGTCCTACGAGCAGTACTTC.